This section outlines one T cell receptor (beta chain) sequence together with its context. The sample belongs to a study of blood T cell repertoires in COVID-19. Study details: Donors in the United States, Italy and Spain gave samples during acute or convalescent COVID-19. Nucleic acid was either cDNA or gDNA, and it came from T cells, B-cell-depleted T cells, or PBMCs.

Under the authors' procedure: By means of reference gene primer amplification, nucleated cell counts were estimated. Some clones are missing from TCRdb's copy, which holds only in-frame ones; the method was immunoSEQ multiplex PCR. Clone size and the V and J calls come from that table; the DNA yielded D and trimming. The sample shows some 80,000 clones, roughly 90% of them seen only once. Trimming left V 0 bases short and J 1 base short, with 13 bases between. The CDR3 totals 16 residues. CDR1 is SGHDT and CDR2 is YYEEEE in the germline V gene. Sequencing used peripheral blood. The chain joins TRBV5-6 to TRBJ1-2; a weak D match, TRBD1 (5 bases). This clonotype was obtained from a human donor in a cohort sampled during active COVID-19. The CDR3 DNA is TGTGCCAGCAGCTTGGCCAATCAAGGGGTTAACTATGGCTACACCTTC. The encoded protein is CASSLANQGVNYGYTF.